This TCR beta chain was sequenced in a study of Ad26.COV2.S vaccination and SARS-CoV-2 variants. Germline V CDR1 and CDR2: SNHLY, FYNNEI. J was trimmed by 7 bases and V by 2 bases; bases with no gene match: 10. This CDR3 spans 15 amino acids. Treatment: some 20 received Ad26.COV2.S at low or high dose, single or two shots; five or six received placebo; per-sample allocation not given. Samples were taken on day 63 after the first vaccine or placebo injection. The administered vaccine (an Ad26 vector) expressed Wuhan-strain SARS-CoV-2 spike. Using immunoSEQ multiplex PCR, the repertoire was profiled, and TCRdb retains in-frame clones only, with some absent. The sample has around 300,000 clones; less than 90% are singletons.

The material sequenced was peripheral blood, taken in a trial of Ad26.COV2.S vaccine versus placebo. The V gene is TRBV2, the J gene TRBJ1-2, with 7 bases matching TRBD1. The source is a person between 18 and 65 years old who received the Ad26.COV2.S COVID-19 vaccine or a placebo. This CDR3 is CASSEQVEGAGGYTF. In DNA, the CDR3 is TGTGCCAGCAGTGAACAGGTGGAGGGGGCGGGTGGCTACACCTTC. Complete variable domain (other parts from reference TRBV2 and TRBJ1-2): EPEVTQTPSHQVTQMGQEVILRCVPISNHLYFYWYRQILGQKVEFLVSFYNNEISEKSEIFDDQFSVERPDGSNFTLKIRSTKLEDSAMYFCASSEQVEGAGGYTFGSGTRLTVV.